This passage covers 3 T cell receptor beta chains from one sample sequenced in a study of T-cell reconstitution after alpha-beta-depleted transplantation in children. Preparation of the TCRbeta library was carried out with unique molecular identifiers. TCRdb reprocessed the PCR reads with MiXCR, giving one entry per CDR3 protein. The data show about 980,000 distinct CDR3 sequences, about 29% seen once. The material was PBMCs, mostly from graft donor cells, obtained 360 days after TCRalphabeta/CD19-depleted stem cell transplant. The source is a boy under two years old who had a stem cell transplant for SCID, so the T cells may come from the graft donor.

The genes are TRBV9 and TRBJ1-2; TRBD1 might be the D (5 bases). CDR1 is SGDLS, CDR2 YYNGEE, per germline. V was trimmed by 0 bases and J by 4 bases, leaving 16 bases between them. The CDR3 sequence is 16 residues long. The CDR3 bases are TGTGCCAGCAGCGTAGACTGGTCAGGGCCCTCCTATGGCTACACCTTC. It specifies CASSVDWSGPSYGYTF.

This clonotype turned up a few times. This chain connects TRBV28 to TRBJ2-3; maybe TRBD1 (6 bases). V lost 7 bases to trimming and J lost 1 base, with 12 bases between them. CDR1 and CDR2 (germline): MDHEN, SYDVKM. The CDR3 sequence is 14 residues long. The CDR3 reads CASIRQEGTDTQYF. CDR3 coding DNA: TGTGCCAGCATCCGACAGGAGGGCACAGATACGCAGTATTTT.

The J gene is TRBJ2-5, the V gene TRBV7-9; 7 nucleotides align to TRBD1. The CDR3 runs 16 residues. CDR1 is SEHNR, CDR2 FQNEAQ, per germline (reference sequence). V was pared by 5 bases and J by 5 bases, with 14 bases of the junction left unmatched. The DNA of the CDR3 is TGTGCCAGCAGCCGGGTGGACAGGCTAGGTGCGGAGACCCAGTACTTC. Translated, it gives CASSRVDRLGAETQYF.